This T cell receptor beta chain was found in a study of blood T cell repertoires in COVID-19. The data were produced by immunoSEQ multiplex PCR, yet TCRdb's version contains in-frame clones alone and is incomplete. The sample includes about 59,000 clones, around three quarters of them seen just once. The ends lost 5 bases at V and 6 bases at J; junction bases unmatched: 9. The CDR3 is made up of 15 amino acids. In germline, CDR1 is MNHEY, CDR2 SVGEGT. The specimen was peripheral blood. The receptor comes from a man aged 55 to 70 with acute or convalescent COVID-19. The V call is TRBV6-2 or TRBV6-3, the J call TRBJ2-2; TRBD2 aligns across 7 bases. The CDR3 region has the DNA TGTGCCAGCAGTCACCCTTCAGCGGGACCCGGGGAGCTGTTTTTT. It codes for CASSHPSAGPGELFF.